The 2 T cell receptor beta chains presented below share a single source sample, sequenced in a study of cytomegalovirus exposure and HLA in healthy donors. PCR employed 60 Vbeta and 13 Jbeta primers. The method was immunoSEQ multiplex PCR; TCRdb's version includes in-frame clones alone and lacks a portion of them. The sample has 170,000 or so clones; over 75% are singletons. The material sequenced was PBMCs. Every receptor here comes from a woman aged 25 to 39 in good health and CMV-seronegative.

The chain carries TRBV4-1 and TRBJ1-6; the D gene is possibly TRBD1 (5 bases). With 6 bases removed from V and 5 bases from J, the gap between germline ends came to 32 bases. The CDR3 consists of 21 residues. In germline, CDR1 is MGHRA, CDR2 YSYEKL. CDR3 bases: TGCGCCAGCAGACAATCGTACGGGGCGGGGAACAGTTTTGGGGATAATTCACCCCTCCACTTT. Its protein product is CASRQSYGAGNSFGDNSPLHF.

The chain carries TRBV5-4 and TRBJ2-5, with 8 bases that match TRBD2. CDR1 is SGHNT and CDR2 is YYREEE in the germline V gene (reference sequence). The junction had 5 bases not matched to a gene; V was cut back by 4 bases and J by 3 bases. The CDR3 is 14 residues long. The CDR3 DNA sequence: TGTGCCAGCAGCCCGCGAGCGGGGGAAGAGACCCAGTACTTC. Translation: CASSPRAGEETQYF.